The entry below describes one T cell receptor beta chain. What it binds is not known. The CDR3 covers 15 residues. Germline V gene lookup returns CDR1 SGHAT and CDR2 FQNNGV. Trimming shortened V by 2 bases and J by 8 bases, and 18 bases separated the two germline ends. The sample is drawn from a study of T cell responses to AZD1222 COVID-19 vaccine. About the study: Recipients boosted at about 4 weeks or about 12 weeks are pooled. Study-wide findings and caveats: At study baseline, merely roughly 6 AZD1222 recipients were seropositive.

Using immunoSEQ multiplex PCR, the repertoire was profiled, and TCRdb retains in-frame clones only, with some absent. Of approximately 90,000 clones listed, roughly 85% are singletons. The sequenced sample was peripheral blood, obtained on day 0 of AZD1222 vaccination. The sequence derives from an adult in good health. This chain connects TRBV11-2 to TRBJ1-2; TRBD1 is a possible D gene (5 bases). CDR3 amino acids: CASSLRSGRAEGYTF. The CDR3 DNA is TGTGCCAGCAGCTTAAGGAGTGGCAGGGCAGAAGGCTACACCTTC.